Listed below are T cell receptor beta chains from one sample, sequenced in a study of blood T cell repertoires in COVID-19. Using immunoSEQ multiplex PCR, the repertoire was profiled, and TCRdb retains in-frame clones only, with some absent. The table shows about 71,000 clones, with less than 95% occurring only once. The specimen sequenced was peripheral blood. The receptors were sampled from a woman aged 18-30 years with acute or convalescent COVID-19. The CDR3 runs from the conserved cysteine through the conserved F or W. Fields, in order: J gene, V gene, D gene, clone size, CDR3 protein, CDR3 DNA. A D gene is named only where the DNA matches it firmly. Size tells how often a clone was seen (once, few, many) or the class of an expanded clone, and some rows leave it out.

TRBJ1-6,TRBV7-8,TRBD1,-,CASSPGIDRVNSPLHF,TGTGCCAGCAGCCCTGGAATAGACAGGGTCAATTCACCCCTCCACTTT
TRBJ2-6,TRBV9,-,-,CASSAEMWASGANVLTF,TGTGCCAGCAGCGCAGAAATGTGGGCCTCTGGGGCCAACGTCCTGACTTTC
TRBJ2-7,TRBV18,TRBD2,-,CASSQKLAGAYEQYF,TGTGCCAGCTCACAAAAACTAGCGGGAGCCTACGAGCAGTACTTC
TRBJ2-7,TRBV20-1,-,-,CSASPEGYEQYF,TGCAGTGCTAGTCCCGAGGGATACGAGCAGTACTTC
TRBJ2-5,TRBV15,-,-,CATSPTREYQETQYF,TGTGCCACCAGCCCGACACGGGAGTACCAAGAGACCCAGTACTTC
TRBJ1-1,TRBV5-1,TRBD1,-,CASSLGQGLTEAFF,TGCGCCAGCAGCTTGGGACAGGGGTTGACTGAAGCTTTCTTT
TRBJ2-7,TRBV28,-,-,CASSLSLNRDIFYEQYF,TGTGCCAGCAGTTTATCCTTAAACCGGGACATTTTCTACGAGCAGTACTTC
TRBJ2-1,TRBV11-2,-,-,CASSYREGYNEQFF,TGTGCCAGCAGTTACAGGGAGGGATACAATGAGCAGTTCTTC
TRBJ1-2,TRBV2,TRBD1,-,CASSVDRDRASSTYGYTF,TGTGCCAGCAGTGTGGACCGGGACAGGGCCTCTAGTACCTATGGCTACACCTTC
TRBJ1-6,TRBV11-2,-,-,CASRHAGRENSPLHF,TGTGCCAGCAGGCATGCGGGAAGGGAGAATTCACCCCTCCACTTT
TRBJ2-3,TRBV12-3/TRBV12-4,-,-,CASSVQGGYTQYF,TGTGCCAGCAGTGTACAGGGGGGGTATACGCAGTATTTT
TRBJ2-7,TRBV27,TRBD2,-,CASSISSGVYYEQYF,TGTGCCAGCAGTATCTCTAGCGGGGTTTACTACGAGCAGTACTTC
TRBJ2-2,TRBV28,TRBD1,-,CASLFGTGENGELFF,TGTGCCAGTCTATTCGGGACAGGGGAGAACGGGGAGCTGTTTTTT
TRBJ1-6,TRBV2,-,-,CASTTGSSYNSPLHF,TGTGCCAGCACCACGGGGAGCTCCTATAATTCACCCCTCCACTTT
TRBJ1-1,TRBV5-1,-,few,CASSLGPSNTEAFF,TGCGCCAGCAGCTTGGGCCCAAGCAACACTGAAGCTTTCTTT
TRBJ1-1,TRBV18,-,-,CASSPTISRRGTEAFF,TGTGCCAGCTCACCGACGATATCGAGAAGAGGCACTGAAGCTTTCTTT
TRBJ1-4,TRBV7-9,-,-,CASSLAQDEKLFF,TGTGCCAGCAGCTTAGCGCAGGATGAAAAACTGTTTTTT
TRBJ1-5,TRBV7-2,TRBD1,once,CASRAGTDQPQHF,TGTGCCAGCAGGGCTGGGACAGATCAGCCCCAGCATTTT
TRBJ2-2,TRBV7-9,-,-,CASSLDKNTGELFF,TGTGCCAGCAGCTTAGACAAAAACACCGGGGAGCTGTTTTTT
TRBJ2-3,TRBV5-1,TRBD2,-,CASSLGSLAGPTGTDTQYF,TGCGCCAGCAGCTTGGGGTCACTAGCGGGACCCACGGGCACAGATACGCAGTATTTT
TRBJ2-7,TRBV5-4,TRBD2,-,CASSQGGVAGSYEQYF,TGTGCCAGCAGCCAGGGTGGCGTAGCGGGGTCCTACGAGCAGTACTTC
TRBJ2-5,TRBV7-8,-,once,CASSLGRLQETQYF,TGTGCCAGCAGCTTGGGGCGGCTTCAAGAGACCCAGTACTTC